This T cell receptor beta chain stems from a study of response to subunit inactivated influenza vaccine. The study's findings and limits: Each seasonal influenza vaccination recruits few new T cells, the authors suggested.

Deletions cut 4 bases from V and 0 bases from J, with 16 bases between. The CDR3 runs 16 residues. In its sample, this clonotype was seen many times. Antigen unknown. One entry per CDR3 protein results from TCRdb running MiXCR on the RT-PCR reads. The table shows about 650,000 distinct CDR3 sequences, with around 16% occurring only once. Sequences were derived from PBMCs from blood, sampled about 13 days after vaccination. V usage is TRBV12-3 or TRBV12-4 and J usage is TRBJ2-7, with D perhaps matching TRBD1 (7 bases). This clonotype was sampled from a man aged 50-60 years who received an inactivated influenza vaccine. DNA of the CDR3: TGTGCCAGCAGTTCCACCAGGGGGGAGGCCTCCTACGAGCAGTACTTC. Amino acids: CASSSTRGEASYEQYF.